A selection of T cell receptor beta chains follows, all from one sample in a study of blood T cell repertoires in COVID-19. The data were produced by immunoSEQ multiplex PCR, yet TCRdb's version contains in-frame clones alone and is incomplete. Here the sample spans approximately 89,000 clones, about 95% being singletons. The specimen was peripheral blood. The receptors shown here come from a human donor with active COVID-19. The donor label of this sample is uncertain. CDR3s include the opening cysteine and the closing phenylalanine or tryptophan. A D gene is named only where the DNA matches it firmly. Part of the rows lack a size; the others show once, few, many or a class for expanded clones.

j_call clone_size d_call v_call cdr3_aa cdr3_nt
TRBJ2-2 NA NA TRBV2 CASGPRPRASGELFF TGTGCCAGCGGCCCTCGGCCCAGGGCTTCCGGGGAGCTGTTTTTT
TRBJ1-1 NA TRBD1 TRBV5-1 CASSLGTGALNTEAFF TGCGCCAGCAGCTTGGGGACAGGGGCCCTAAACACTGAAGCTTTCTTT
TRBJ2-2 NA TRBD2 TRBV7-2 CASSPNSGGATGELFF TGTGCCAGCAGCCCCAATAGCGGGGGGGCCACCGGGGAGCTGTTTTTT
TRBJ2-2 NA NA TRBV5-4 CASNHFPGGMDTGELFF TGTGCCAGCAACCACTTCCCCGGAGGAATGGACACCGGGGAGCTGTTTTTT
TRBJ1-5 NA NA TRBV10-3 CAISESGGGNQPQHF TGTGCCATCAGTGAGTCTGGCGGGGGCAATCAGCCCCAGCATTTT
TRBJ2-7 once NA TRBV4-3 CASSQDKRSSYEQYF TGCGCCAGCAGCCAAGATAAGAGGAGCTCCTACGAGCAGTACTTC
TRBJ2-1 NA TRBD2 TRBV10-3 CAILVPSGSRSNEQFF TGTGCCATCCTTGTCCCTAGCGGTAGTAGGTCAAATGAGCAGTTCTTC
TRBJ2-7 NA NA TRBV28 CASSTGSSYEQYF TGTGCCAGCAGTACCGGGAGCTCCTACGAGCAGTACTTC
TRBJ2-2 NA TRBD2 TRBV5-1 CASSLAGGGPAEELFF TGCGCCAGCAGCTTGGCCGGCGGGGGGCCGGCGGAGGAGCTGTTTTTT
TRBJ2-7 NA TRBD2 TRBV5-4 CASSLVGSGGGTYEQYF TGTGCCAGCAGCTTGGTTGGTAGCGGGGGGGGAACCTACGAGCAGTACTTC
TRBJ2-7 once NA TRBV15 CATSRGEGRSYEQYF TGTGCCACCAGCCGGGGAGAGGGCAGGTCCTACGAGCAGTACTTC
TRBJ1-4 once TRBD1 TRBV2 CASGRDRDWEKLFF TGTGCCAGCGGCCGGGACAGGGATTGGGAAAAACTGTTTTTT
TRBJ2-2 once NA TRBV7-9 CASSLGGATNTGELFF TGTGCCAGCAGCCTGGGGGGGGCAACGAACACCGGGGAGCTGTTTTTT
TRBJ2-7 NA TRBD2 TRBV18 CASSPLGRGDEQYF TGTGCCAGCTCACCCCTCGGGCGGGGGGACGAGCAGTACTTC
TRBJ2-1 NA NA TRBV9 CASSLGPGEQFF TGTGCCAGCAGCCTGGGCCCGGGGGAGCAGTTCTTC
TRBJ2-7 NA NA TRBV14 CASSQDPGHTYEQYF TGTGCCAGCAGCCAAGATCCGGGACATACCTACGAGCAGTACTTC
TRBJ1-4 NA TRBD1 TRBV2 CASRVDGTVEKLFF TGTGCCAGCAGGGTAGATGGGACAGTTGAAAAACTGTTTTTT
TRBJ1-2 once NA TRBV7-9 CASSPAEAEGSGYTF TGTGCCAGCAGCCCCGCCGAGGCGGAGGGGAGCGGCTACACCTTC
TRBJ2-2 NA NA TRBV7-9 CASSLGAGALHTGELFF TGTGCCAGCAGCTTAGGTGCTGGGGCATTACACACCGGGGAGCTGTTTTTT
TRBJ2-7 NA TRBD1 TRBV15 CATSRGTGGYEQYF TGTGCCACCAGCAGGGGGACAGGGGGATACGAGCAGTACTTC
TRBJ2-7 NA NA TRBV5-1 CASSPGGRSYEQYF TGCGCCAGCAGCCCCGGAGGGCGCTCCTACGAGCAGTACTTC
TRBJ2-5 NA NA TRBV5-1 CASTMQHLGATQYF TGCGCCAGCACGATGCAACACCTAGGGGCGACCCAGTACTTC
TRBJ1-5 NA TRBD1 TRBV15 CATSRAANTGTGGQPQHF TGTGCCACCAGCAGAGCCGCAAATACCGGGACAGGGGGTCAGCCCCAGCATTTT
TRBJ1-2 NA TRBD1 TRBV4-3 CASSHHFDRVSGYTF TGCGCCAGCAGCCACCACTTTGACAGGGTTTCTGGCTACACCTTC
TRBJ1-2 NA NA TRBV18 CASSPRTRDDGYTF TGTGCCAGCTCTCCCAGGACCAGGGATGATGGCTACACCTTC
TRBJ2-1 NA NA TRBV11-3 CASSQYRDSGEQFF TGTGCCAGCAGCCAGTACCGGGACTCGGGCGAGCAGTTCTTC
TRBJ2-1 NA TRBD2 TRBV5-8 CASSPGLAGGPNEQFF TGTGCCAGCAGCCCTGGACTAGCGGGGGGGCCCAATGAGCAGTTCTTC
TRBJ1-1 NA NA TRBV6-1 CASSEAAAFF TGTGCCAGCAGTGAAGCGGCAGCTTTCTTT
TRBJ1-6 NA NA TRBV18 CASSPYGQVNSPLHF TGTGCCAGCTCACCATATGGTCAGGTTAATTCACCCCTCCACTTT
TRBJ2-7 NA TRBD1 TRBV5-5 CASSLYYRGDEQYF TGTGCCAGCAGCTTATATTACAGGGGCGACGAGCAGTACTTC
TRBJ1-3 NA NA TRBV18 CASSNHPDPGLRNTIYF TGTGCCAGCTCAAACCACCCGGACCCAGGACTGAGAAACACCATATATTTT
TRBJ2-3 NA TRBD2 TRBV4-2 CASSQEASGGTDTQYF TGTGCCAGCAGCCAAGAGGCTAGCGGGGGCACAGATACGCAGTATTTT
TRBJ2-7 NA TRBD1 TRBV28 CASSFSGGYYEQYF TGTGCCAGCAGTTTTTCAGGGGGCTACTACGAGCAGTACTTC
TRBJ1-4 NA NA TRBV7-6 CASSSGANEKLFF TGTGCCAGCAGCTCCGGGGCTAATGAAAAACTGTTTTTT
TRBJ1-1 NA TRBD1 TRBV12-3/TRBV12-4 CARWTGGAEAFF TGTGCCAGATGGACAGGGGGGGCTGAAGCTTTCTTT
TRBJ2-3 NA NA TRBV4-1 CASSQVTGVISGTDTQYF TGCGCCAGCAGCCAAGTTACGGGAGTGATATCTGGCACAGATACGCAGTATTTT
TRBJ2-5 NA TRBD1 TRBV12-3/TRBV12-4 CASSPGGTQYF TGTGCCAGCAGCCCAGGGGGGACCCAGTACTTC
TRBJ2-1 NA TRBD2 TRBV3-1/TRBV3-2 CASTRVAGANEQFF TGTGCCAGCACTAGGGTAGCGGGAGCCAATGAGCAGTTCTTC
TRBJ2-7 NA NA TRBV7-2 CASSLGLGSYEQYF TGTGCCAGCAGCTTAGGCCTAGGTTCCTACGAGCAGTACTTC
TRBJ2-1 NA NA TRBV24-1 CAAGSYNEQFF TGTGCCGCCGGGTCGTACAATGAGCAGTTCTTC
TRBJ2-5 NA TRBD2 TRBV7-2 CASSQLAGSGETQYF TGTGCCAGCAGCCAACTAGCGGGGAGCGGGGAGACCCAGTACTTC
TRBJ2-7 NA NA TRBV7-9 CASSSLRYEQYF TGTGCCAGCAGCTCATTGAGGTACGAGCAGTACTTC
TRBJ2-1 NA TRBD2 TRBV5-1 CASSLEASGRRYNEQFF TGCGCCAGCAGCTTGGAGGCTAGCGGGAGGCGATACAATGAGCAGTTCTTC
TRBJ2-2 NA NA TRBV2 CASSDGATGELFF TGTGCCAGCAGTGATGGAGCCACCGGGGAGCTGTTTTTT
TRBJ2-3 once TRBD2 TRBV7-2 CASSSLAGTSTDTQYF TGTGCCAGCAGCTCCTTAGCGGGGACTAGCACAGATACGCAGTATTTT
TRBJ2-1 NA NA TRBV12-3/TRBV12-4 CASSVASGNEQFF TGTGCCAGCAGTGTTGCCTCGGGCAATGAGCAGTTCTTC
TRBJ1-2 NA NA TRBV7-2 CASSSTGSYGYTF TGTGCCAGCAGCTCGACAGGATCTTATGGCTACACCTTC
TRBJ1-4 NA TRBD1 TRBV19 CASSGQEFNEKLFF TGTGCCAGTAGTGGACAGGAGTTTAATGAAAAACTGTTTTTT
TRBJ1-2 NA NA TRBV5-1 CASSLGQNYGYTF TGCGCCAGCAGCTTGGGGCAGAACTATGGCTACACCTTC
TRBJ2-3 NA TRBD2 TRBV11-3 CASSPGTSGVATQYF TGTGCCAGCAGCCCAGGGACTAGCGGGGTAGCTACGCAGTATTTT
TRBJ1-1 NA TRBD1 TRBV9 CASGGQANTEAFF TGTGCCAGCGGAGGACAGGCGAACACTGAAGCTTTCTTT
TRBJ2-3 NA TRBD2 TRBV19 CASSPGTSGGHRADTQYF TGTGCCAGTAGCCCGGGGACTAGCGGGGGGCACAGAGCGGATACGCAGTATTTT
TRBJ1-1 once NA TRBV2 CASSEFSRGGGRTEAFF TGTGCCAGCAGTGAGTTTTCAAGGGGCGGGGGTAGGACTGAAGCTTTCTTT
TRBJ1-1 NA NA TRBV20-1 CSASSLSTEAFF TGCAGTGCTAGTTCTCTGAGCACTGAAGCTTTCTTT